These 10 T cell receptor beta chains were sequenced from one sample in a study of CD8+ T cells in alopecia areata. Treatment given: oral pan-JAK inhibitor, 5-10 mg twice daily. Following RNA extraction, reverse transcription yielded cDNA that acted as the sequencing template. Using immunoSEQ multiplex PCR, the repertoire was profiled, and TCRdb retains in-frame clones only, with some absent. Here the sample spans more than 90,000 clones, around 60% being singletons. The sample here was CD8+ T cells sorted from blood, taken between weeks 55 and 65, from a patient treated with tofacitinib. Receptors originate from a human donor with alopecia areata.

This rearrangement joins TRBV9 to TRBJ2-1; D is possibly TRBD2 (5 bases). Trimming took off 3 bases at V and 4 bases at J, with 17 bases between the two ends. The germline V gene has CDR1 SGDLS and CDR2 YYNGEE. CDR3 size: 16 residues. The CDR3 spells CASSGDSVEGYNEQFF. CDR3 coding DNA: TGTGCCAGCAGCGGCGATTCAGTTGAGGGATACAATGAGCAGTTCTTC.

The chain joins TRBV29-1 to TRBJ2-6; perhaps TRBD1 as D (5 bases). Trimming stripped 4 bases from V and 1 base from J, with 5 bases between. The CDR3 is made up of 13 amino acids. Germline lookup yields CDR1 SQVTM and CDR2 ANQGSEA. The CDR3 DNA reads as TGCAGCGTTGCAGGGTCTGGGGCCAACGTCCTGACTTTC. Its translation: CSVAGSGANVLTF. Full variable domain (outside the CDR3, taken from reference TRBV29-1 and TRBJ2-6): SAVISQKPSRDICQRGTSLTIQCQVDSQVTMMFWYRQQPGQSLTLIATANQGSEATYESGFVIDKFPISRPNLTFSTLTVSNMSPEDSSIYLCSVAGSGANVLTFGAGSRLTVL.

The chain has TRBV7-9 and TRBJ2-5; TRBD1 matches 10 bases. Germline values: CDR1 SEHNR, CDR2 FQNEAQ (reference sequence). The CDR3 length is 15 residues. Germline trimming cut 4 bases from V and 5 bases from J; bases unmatched to any gene: 7. This chain's CDR3 is CASSSGTGDRETQYF. CDR3 in DNA: TGTGCCAGCAGCTCCGGGACAGGGGATAGGGAGACCCAGTACTTC. Full variable domain (missing parts from reference TRBV7-9 and TRBJ2-5): DTGVSQNPRHKITKRGQNVTFRCDPISEHNRLYWYRQTLGQGPEFLTYFQNEAQLEKSRLLSDRFSAERPKGSFSTLEIQRTEQGDSAMYLCASSSGTGDRETQYFGPGTRLLVL.

A single count supports this clone. This chain links TRBV6-6 with TRBJ1-4; D is perhaps TRBD1 (6 bases). The V end was cut by 6 bases, the J end by 7 bases, with 15 bases between. The CDR3 is 14 amino acids. Germline values: CDR1 MNHNY, CDR2 SVGAGI (reference sequence). The DNA of the CDR3 is TGTGCCAGCAGCGATATGCGACAGGCTGAAAAACTGTTTTTT. Protein: CASSDMRQAEKLFF.

This clone was found a few times. The V and J genes are TRBV6-5 and TRBJ2-4; 8 bases agree with TRBD1. The CDR3 is 13 amino acids. With V trimmed by 5 bases and J by 8 bases, 5 bases remained unmatched. The germline V gene encodes CDR1 MNHEY and CDR2 SVGAGI. The CDR3 loop reads CASSVRGLDIQYF. The CDR3 region has the DNA TGTGCCAGCAGTGTCAGGGGGCTAGACATTCAGTACTTC.

The V and J genes are TRBV4-1 and TRBJ2-2, with D possibly being TRBD1 (5 bases). The length of the CDR3 is 12 residues. Germline V gives CDR1 MGHRA, CDR2 YSYEKL. V lost 7 bases to trimming and J lost 4 bases, with 7 bases between them. The CDR3, as DNA: TGCGCCAGCAAGGGGTCCACCGGGGAGCTGTTTTTT. Protein: CASKGSTGELFF.

This clone was detected only a few times. The gene calls are TRBV7-6 and TRBJ2-5, with 7 bases identical to TRBD2. CDR3 length: 17 residues. Germline assignment: CDR1 SGHVS and CDR2 FNYEAQ. V was pared by 5 bases and J by 5 bases, with 17 bases of the junction left unmatched. In nucleotides, the CDR3 is TGTGCCAGCAGCAAACTATCCGGGGGGAGTTTATCTGAGACCCAGTACTTC. The encoded protein is CASSKLSGGSLSETQYF.

J is TRBJ1-5 and V is TRBV19; D not resolved. In germline, CDR1 is LNHDA, CDR2 SQIVND (reference sequence). The CDR3 runs to 11 residues. The V and J ends lost 7 bases and 6 bases respectively, with 7 bases between them. The CDR3 sequence: CASTGGQPQHF. CDR3 DNA: TGTGCCAGTACGGGCGGTCAGCCCCAGCATTTT.

Note on this clone: In the same sample, other DNA sequences code for this CDR3. The chain links TRBV29-1 to TRBJ2-1; 10 positions agree with TRBD2. CDR3 length: 18 amino acids. From germline, CDR1 is SQVTM and CDR2 ANQGSEA. Unmatched junction bases numbered 15, after V lost 7 bases and J lost 0 bases. Written as DNA, the CDR3 is TGCAGCGCCCCGGGTAGCGGGGGGATGATCTACTCCTACAATGAGCAGTTCTTC. This translates into CSAPGSGGMIYSYNEQFF.

This clone was observed a few times. The CDR3 region is CASSLGWYGRTDTQYF. CDR3 bases: TGTGCCAGCAGCTTAGGTTGGTACGGACGCACAGATACGCAGTATTTT. The genes are TRBV7-6 and TRBJ2-3; the D is unclear. This CDR3 has 16 residues. Germline CDR1 is SGHVS and CDR2 is FNYEAQ. The ends were cut back, 1 base at V and 1 base at J, with 12 bases in the middle.